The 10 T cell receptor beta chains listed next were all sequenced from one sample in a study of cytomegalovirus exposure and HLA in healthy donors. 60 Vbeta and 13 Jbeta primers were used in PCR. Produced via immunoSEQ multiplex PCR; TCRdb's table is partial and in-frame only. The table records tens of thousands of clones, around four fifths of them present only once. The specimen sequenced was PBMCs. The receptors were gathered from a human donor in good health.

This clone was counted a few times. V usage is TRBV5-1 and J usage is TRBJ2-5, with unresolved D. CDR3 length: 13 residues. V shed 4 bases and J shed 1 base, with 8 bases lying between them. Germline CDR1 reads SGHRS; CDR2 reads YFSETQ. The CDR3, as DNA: TGCGCCAGCAGCGTCGGGTCCCAAGAGACCCAGTACTTC. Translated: CASSVGSQETQYF.

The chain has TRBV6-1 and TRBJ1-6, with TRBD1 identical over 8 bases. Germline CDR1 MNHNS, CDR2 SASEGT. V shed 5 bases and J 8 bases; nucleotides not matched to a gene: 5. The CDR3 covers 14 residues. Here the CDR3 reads CASSFDRGDSPLHF. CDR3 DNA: TGTGCCAGCAGTTTTGACAGGGGTGATTCACCCCTCCACTTT.

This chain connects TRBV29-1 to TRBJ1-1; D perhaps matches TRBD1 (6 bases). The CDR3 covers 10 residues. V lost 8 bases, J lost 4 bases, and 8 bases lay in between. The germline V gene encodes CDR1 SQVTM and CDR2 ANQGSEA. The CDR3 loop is CSYRVTEAFF. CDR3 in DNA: TGCAGCTACAGGGTCACTGAAGCTTTCTTT. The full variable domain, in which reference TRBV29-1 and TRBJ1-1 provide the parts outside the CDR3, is SAVISQKPSRDICQRGTSLTIQCQVDSQVTMMFWYRQQPGQSLTLIATANQGSEATYESGFVIDKFPISRPNLTFSTLTVSNMSPEDSSIYLCSYRVTEAFFGQGTRLTVV.

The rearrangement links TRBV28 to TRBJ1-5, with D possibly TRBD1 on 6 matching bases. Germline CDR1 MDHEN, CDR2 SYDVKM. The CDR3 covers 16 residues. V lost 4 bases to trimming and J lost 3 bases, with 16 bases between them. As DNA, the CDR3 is TGTGCCAGCAGTTCACCACAGGGTAGGCCCAATCAGCCCCAGCATTTT. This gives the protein CASSSPQGRPNQPQHF.

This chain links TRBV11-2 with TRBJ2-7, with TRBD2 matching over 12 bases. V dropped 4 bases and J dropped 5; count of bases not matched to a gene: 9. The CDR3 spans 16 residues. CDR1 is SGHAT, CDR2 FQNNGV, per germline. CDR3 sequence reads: CASSSLLAGGLDEQYF. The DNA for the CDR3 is TGTGCCAGCAGCTCCCTTCTAGCGGGGGGGCTCGACGAGCAGTACTTC.

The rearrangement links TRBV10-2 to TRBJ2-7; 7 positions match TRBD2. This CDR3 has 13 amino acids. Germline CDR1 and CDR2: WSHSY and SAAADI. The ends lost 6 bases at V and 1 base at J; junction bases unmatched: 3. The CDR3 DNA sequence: TGCGCCAGCAGGGCGGGGGAGTCCTACGAGCAGTACTTC. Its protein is CASRAGESYEQYF.

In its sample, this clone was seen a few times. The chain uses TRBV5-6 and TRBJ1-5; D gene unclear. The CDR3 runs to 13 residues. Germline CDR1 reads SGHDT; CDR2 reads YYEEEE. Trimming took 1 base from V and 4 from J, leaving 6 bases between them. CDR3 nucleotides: TGTGCCAGCAGCTTGCGGGGAAATCAGCCCCAGCATTTT. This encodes CASSLRGNQPQHF.

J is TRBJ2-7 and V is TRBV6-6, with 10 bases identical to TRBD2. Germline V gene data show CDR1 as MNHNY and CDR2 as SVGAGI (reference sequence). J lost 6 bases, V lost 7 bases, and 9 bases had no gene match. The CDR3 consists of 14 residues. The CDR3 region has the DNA TGTGCCAGCATCCCGGGACTAGCGTCTTCCGAGCAGTACTTC. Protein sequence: CASIPGLASSEQYF.

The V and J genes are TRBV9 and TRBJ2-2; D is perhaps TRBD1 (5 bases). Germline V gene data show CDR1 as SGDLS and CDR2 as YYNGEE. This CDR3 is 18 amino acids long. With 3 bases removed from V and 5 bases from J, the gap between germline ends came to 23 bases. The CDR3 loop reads CASSAHLLGQDTTGELFF. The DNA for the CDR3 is TGTGCCAGCAGCGCCCATCTTTTAGGGCAGGACACAACCGGGGAGCTGTTTTTT.

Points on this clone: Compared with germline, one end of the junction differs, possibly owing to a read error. The CDR3 reads CASSIRDRTNYGYPF. CDR3 sequence (DNA): TGTGCCAGTAGTATCCGGGACAGAACGAACTATGGCTACCCCTTC. The V and J genes are TRBV19 and TRBJ1-2; the match to TRBD1 covers 7 bases. Germline V gene sequence: CDR1 LNHDA, CDR2 SQIVND (reference sequence). The CDR3 runs to 15 residues.